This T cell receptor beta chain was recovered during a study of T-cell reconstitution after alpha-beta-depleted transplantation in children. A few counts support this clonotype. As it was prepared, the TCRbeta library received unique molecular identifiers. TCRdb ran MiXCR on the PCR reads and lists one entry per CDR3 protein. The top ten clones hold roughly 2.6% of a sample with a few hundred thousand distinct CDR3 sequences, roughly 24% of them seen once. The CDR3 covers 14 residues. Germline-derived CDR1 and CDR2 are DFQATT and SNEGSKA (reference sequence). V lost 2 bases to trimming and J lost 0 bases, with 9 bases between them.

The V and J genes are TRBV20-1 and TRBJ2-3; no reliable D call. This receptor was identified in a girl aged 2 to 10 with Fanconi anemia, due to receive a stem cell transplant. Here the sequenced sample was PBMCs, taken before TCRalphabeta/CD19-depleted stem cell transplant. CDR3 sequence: CSARYTISTDTQYF. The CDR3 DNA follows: TGCAGTGCTAGATACACAATTAGCACAGATACGCAGTATTTT.